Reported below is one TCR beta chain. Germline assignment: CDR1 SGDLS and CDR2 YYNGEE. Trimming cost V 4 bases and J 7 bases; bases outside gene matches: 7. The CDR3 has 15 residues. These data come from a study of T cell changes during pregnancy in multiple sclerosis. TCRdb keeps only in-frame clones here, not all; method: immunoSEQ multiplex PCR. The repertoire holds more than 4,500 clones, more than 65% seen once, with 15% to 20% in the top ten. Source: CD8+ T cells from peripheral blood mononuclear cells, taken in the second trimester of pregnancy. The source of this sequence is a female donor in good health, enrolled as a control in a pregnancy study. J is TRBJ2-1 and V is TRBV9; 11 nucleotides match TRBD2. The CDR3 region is CASSPTSGTGNEQFF. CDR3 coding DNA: TGTGCCAGCAGCCCGACTAGCGGGACGGGTAATGAGCAGTTCTTC.